These 4 T cell receptor beta chains originate from one sample sequenced in a study of identical twins. Using its own MiXCR run on the 5' RACE reads, TCRdb lists one record per CDR3 protein. Here the sample spans 210,000 or so distinct CDR3 sequences, 6% to 9% being singletons. The sample was also reused in another study, on yellow fever vaccine responses in identical twins.

The sequenced sample consisted of memory (CD45RO+) T cells sorted from blood. These TCRs come from a woman between 18 and 29 years old in good health.

The sample holds a few counts of this clonotype. V and J are TRBV10-3 and TRBJ1-6; tentative D call: TRBD1 (5 bases). The CDR3 spans 15 residues. Germline V gene data show CDR1 as ENHRY and CDR2 as SYGVKD. V was clipped by 0 bases and J by 13 bases, with 16 bases between them. This chain's CDR3 is CAISESGEGAGPLHF. CDR3 bases: TGTGCCATCAGTGAGTCAGGGGAGGGCGCGGGGCCCCTCCACTTT.

Many counts were recorded for this clonotype. This chain connects TRBV6-2 or TRBV6-3 to TRBJ2-7; TRBD2 aligns across 11 bases. The CDR3 length is 13 residues. The V segment lost 7 bases and the J segment 4 bases; nucleotides outside the gene matches: 3. CDR1 MNHEY and CDR2 SVGEGT come from the germline V gene. CDR3 in DNA: TGTGCCAGCACGGTAGCGGGAGGGTACGAGCAGTACTTC. This translates into CASTVAGGYEQYF.

This sequence joins TRBV18 and TRBJ1-5; maybe TRBD1 (5 bases). The CDR3 sequence is 15 residues long. Trimming cost V 1 base and J 5 bases, with 12 bases left between them. Germline V gene sequence: CDR1 KGHSH, CDR2 LQKENI. The chain's CDR3 is CASSPLRGADQPQHF. The CDR3 region has the DNA TGTGCCAGCTCACCACTCCGGGGCGCAGATCAGCCCCAGCATTTT.

This clonotype was seen a handful of times. The chain carries TRBV6-1 and TRBJ2-1; D might be TRBD2 (6 bases). Germline V CDR1 and CDR2: MNHNS, SASEGT. The CDR3 is made up of 16 amino acids. V was cut by 3 bases and J by 7 bases, with 19 bases left in between. This CDR3 is CASSETLHVAANEQFF. DNA for the CDR3: TGTGCCAGCAGTGAGACCCTTCACGTAGCGGCAAATGAGCAGTTCTTC.